This T cell receptor beta chain originates from a study of CD8 T cells in Susac syndrome. About the study: Among the Susac syndrome patients who underwent sequencing, about six had clinically active disease, while about eight of them were in remission. Study-wide findings and caveats: Among active patients and in TEMRA cells, CD8+ clonal expansion in Susac reached its peak.

The authors reverse transcribed roughly 0.5 to 1 ug RNA with random hexamers. TCRdb re-called the immunoSEQ multiplex PCR reads through MiXCR, storing one row per CDR3 protein. Of 80,000 or so distinct CDR3 sequences listed, around 94% are singletons. CD8+ and CD4+ blood T cells underwent TCR beta sequencing. It was negative isolation that provided the CD8+ and CD4+ T cells, whereas TEMRA cells were enriched by FACS. This clonotype was found a few times. As yet, its antigen is unknown. The length of the CDR3 is 12 residues. The V end was cut by 4 bases, the J end by 3 bases, with 7 bases between. The germline gives CDR1 LNHDA, CDR2 SQIVND (reference sequence).

Sequenced: CD8+ T cells from PBMCs. The V and J genes are TRBV19 and TRBJ2-7, with D tentatively TRBD2 (6 bases). This TCR came from a human donor with Susac syndrome. In DNA form, the CDR3 reads TGTGCCAGTAGTAAGGGAGGCTACGAGCAGTACTTC. Protein product: CASSKGGYEQYF.